The source of this T cell receptor (beta chain) is a study of Ad26.COV2.S vaccination and SARS-CoV-2 variants (dated by TCRdb to 2020 to 2023). For the study in its entirety: Donors in the vaccine arm were drawn from COV1001, a multicentre, randomized, double-blind, placebo-controlled phase I-IIa trial testing Ad26.COV2.S in healthy adults. Ad26.COV2.S was given intramuscularly at 5x10^10 or 1x10^11 viral particles, as a single shot or as two shots 56 days apart. TCRbeta repertoire sequencing was used to assess the specificity and breadth of SARS-CoV-2-reactive T cell receptors after Ad26.COV2.S vaccination. A total of 32 samples were included in the TCR-sequenced set, comprising around 20 Ad26.COV2.S vaccine recipients, 5 placebo recipients and 8 SARS-CoV-2 convalescent individuals. Trial participants were randomized into five groups of five, in which low-dose or high-dose Ad26.COV2.S was given once or twice, or placebo was given on both occasions. Throughout the experiments and outcome assessment, investigators stayed blinded to trial group allocation.

Note on this clone: The clone's antigen remains unknown. Within one base of it there is no much larger clone, and no base qualities were kept.

From cysteine to phenylalanine, the CDR3 is 14 amino acids long. The DNA shown is the 42-base CDR3, in frame from base 1. The V end loses 8 bases and the J end loses 8 bases, and a stretch of 18 bases separates them. The germline V gene encodes CDR1 MGHRA and CDR2 YSYEKL. The paper's findings and limits, for the study overall: Substantial breadth of spike-specific CD8+ and CD4+ T cell responses was reported after vaccination. The study was not powered for comparison of responses between vaccine doses or regimens. Comparable non-spike TCR breadth was observed between vaccine and placebo recipients, consistent with only spike being contained in the vaccine. Spike-specific TCR breadth was higher in Ad26.COV2.S recipients than in placebo recipients (P = 0.0014). The authors noted that total T cell responses may have been underestimated by the TCR breadth and depth analyses.

The treatment or condition label here, explained by the study, means: over 15 received Ad26.COV2.S at low or high dose, single or two shots; a few received placebo; per-sample allocation not given. For vaccine and placebo recipients, repertoires were sequenced using samples collected on day 63 after the first injection. In Cohort 1b, more than 20 adults aged 18-55 years were enrolled at a single site in Boston, USA, between 29 July and 7 August 2020. Ad26.COV2.S was a replication-incompetent adenovirus type 26 vector expressing a prefusion-stabilized SARS-CoV-2 spike protein from the original Wuhan strain. The immunoSEQ Assay was used to sequence TCRbeta CDR3 regions. After extraction, genomic DNA underwent amplification by bias-controlled multiplex PCR, followed by high-throughput sequencing. As for the authors' bioinformatics: To quantify the absolute abundance of every unique TCRbeta CDR3 region, sequences were collapsed and filtered. Usable DNA was measured by amplifying reference genes present in all nucleated cells, and TCRbeta template counts were normalized to that usable DNA to estimate T cell fraction. Repertoire TCRs were annotated as SARS-CoV-2-specific by exact matching of V gene, CDR3 amino acid sequence and J gene to a known reactive TCR set. MIRA supplied the reference SARS-CoV-2 TCR set, which was filtered for enrichment in COVID-19-positive ImmuneCODE repertoires so that public or cross-reactive TCRs were removed. Drawing on the MIRA antigens, annotated TCRs were analysed further at the level of specific ORF or position within ORF. Depth was the summed frequency of annotated unique rearrangements, while breadth was defined as annotated unique rearrangements over total unique productive rearrangements. Group comparisons of TCR breadth used two-sided Wilcoxon rank-sum tests. Here the immuneACCESS table is served through TCRdb, limited to in-frame sequences with V and J called. Missing clones are a known gap in these copies; in checked studies unresolved V genes cover under half, and the rest lacks a known reason. From that table come the V and J calls and clone size; the DNA was used to work out D and trimming. A total of roughly 420,000 clones appear in this sample, roughly 88% of them only once. The ten largest clones represent roughly 4% of the sample.

The receptor was isolated from a person aged 18-60 years who received the Ad26.COV2.S COVID-19 vaccine or a placebo. The sequencing here drew on peripheral blood, taken in a trial of Ad26.COV2.S vaccine versus placebo. Recombination linked TRBV4-1 to TRBJ1-4; the D segment could be TRBD1, given 5 matching bases. The DNA is TGCGCCAGCGCCGCTCCGGGGCGCGGGGAAAAACTGTTTTTT. This is translated as CASAAPGRGEKLFF.